This T cell receptor beta chain was retrieved from a study of blood T cell repertoires in COVID-19. At the level of the study: COVID-19 samples from acute and convalescent phases originated in the United States, Italy and Spain. In each case, the material was cDNA or gDNA derived from T cells, B-cell-depleted T cells, or PBMCs.

Trimming removed 4 bases at V and 5 bases at J, with 17 bases between. The CDR3 spans 15 residues. Germline V gene sequence: CDR1 LNHDA, CDR2 SQIVND (reference sequence). Per the study methods: Estimated nucleated cell counts came from reference gene primer amplification. Profiling relied on immunoSEQ multiplex PCR, and the TCRdb table lists in-frame clones only, not all of them. V and J calls and clone size follow that table, whereas D and trimming were derived from the DNA. The profile shows more than 140,000 clones, around 83% of them singletons. This clonotype was obtained from a woman aged 60-75 years with acute or convalescent COVID-19. V usage is TRBV19 and J usage is TRBJ1-1, with D tentatively TRBD1 (6 bases). The sequencing input was peripheral blood. The CDR3 DNA is TGTGCCAGTAGTAAGGAGGACAGAGTTACTACTGAAGCTTTCTTT. Translated, it gives CASSKEDRVTTEAFF.